Shown below are 25 T cell receptor beta chains from a single sample sequenced in a study of CD8+ T cells in alopecia areata. cDNA reverse transcribed from extracted RNA served as the sequencing template. Method: immunoSEQ multiplex PCR; TCRdb's copy keeps in-frame clones and lacks some. Of 150,000 to 200,000 clones listed, approximately 57% are singletons. The sample's treatment: oral pan-JAK inhibitor, 5-10 mg twice daily. Sequences were derived from CD4+ T cells sorted from blood, sampled at week 24, from a patient treated with tofacitinib. The receptor source for this set is a human donor with alopecia areata.

The genes are TRBV30 and TRBJ2-2, with D possibly matching TRBD1 (6 bases). The CDR3 runs to 18 residues. With 5 bases removed from V and 0 bases from J, the gap between germline ends came to 22 bases. Germline lookup yields CDR1 GTSNPN and CDR2 SVGIG (reference sequence). The CDR3 nucleotides read TGTGCCTGGCGAAAGGCCCGCCGGACAGACGCGAACACCGGGGAGCTGTTTTTT. Translation gives CAWRKARRTDANTGELFF. Full variable domain (missing parts from reference TRBV30 and TRBJ2-2): SQTIHQWPATLVQPVGSPLSLECTVEGTSNPNLYWYRQAAGRGLQLLFYSVGIGQISSEVPQNLSASRPQDRQFILSSKKLLLSDSGFYLCAWRKARRTDANTGELFFGEGSRLTVL.

This clone occurred a few times. V is TRBV7-9 and J is TRBJ2-2; the D gene is possibly TRBD2 (5 bases). The CDR3 has 15 residues. Looked up from germline, CDR1 is SEHNR and CDR2 is FQNEAQ (reference sequence). V shed 0 bases and J shed 5 bases, with 10 bases lying between them. CDR3 in amino acids: CASSLARAVTGELFF. CDR3 nucleotide sequence: TGTGCCAGCAGCTTAGCGCGGGCAGTAACCGGGGAGCTGTTTTTT.

This clone was found a few times. The chain carries TRBV5-4 and TRBJ2-7, with D maybe TRBD1 (5 bases). The V gene lost 0 bases and the J gene lost 7 bases, with 11 bases spanning the gap. Germline CDR1 is SGHNT and CDR2 is YYREEE (reference sequence). CDR3 length equals 13 residues. The CDR3, as DNA: TGTGCCAGCAGCTTGGCAGCGCCAGGGGAGCAGTACTTC. It codes for CASSLAAPGEQYF. Drawing the rest from reference TRBV5-4 and TRBJ2-7, the complete variable domain is ETGVTQSPTHLIKTRGQQVTLRCSSQSGHNTVSWYQQALGQGPQFIFQYYREEENGRGNFPPRFSGLQFPNYSSELNVNALELDDSALYLCASSLAAPGEQYFGPGTRLTVT.

The chain employs TRBV23-1 and TRBJ1-2; D is uncertain. TRBV23-1 is assigned to the ORF class and has an uncertain function. V gave up 0 bases and J gave up 4 bases, with 6 bases separating them. This CDR3 has 13 amino acids. In DNA form, the CDR3 reads TGCGCCAGCAGTCAATCATCCGGCTATGGCTACACCTTC. Translated: CASSQSSGYGYTF.

The V and J genes are TRBV10-3 and TRBJ1-6; D unresolved. Germline CDR1 is ENHRY and CDR2 is SYGVKD. Trimming pared 4 bases from V and 9 bases from J, leaving 7 bases between. The length of the CDR3 is 12 residues. The CDR3 bases are TGTGCCATCAGTGGAGCGAGTTCACCCCTCCACTTT. It specifies CAISGASSPLHF.

The rearrangement joins TRBV9 to TRBJ2-2; 10 nucleotides align to TRBD2. In germline, CDR1 is SGDLS, CDR2 YYNGEE. The CDR3 covers 16 residues. With V trimmed by 1 base and J by 1 base, 1 base remained unmatched. The CDR3 DNA reads as TGTGCCAGCAGCGTACGGACTAGCGGGAACACCGGGGAGCTGTTTTTT. Encoded protein: CASSVRTSGNTGELFF.

This clone has more than one count but fewer than ten. The V call is TRBV29-1, the J call TRBJ2-3; TRBD1 matches at 9 bases. Germline trimming cut 7 bases from V and 0 bases from J; bases unmatched to any gene: 5. This CDR3 is 14 amino acids long. CDR1 is SQVTM, CDR2 ANQGSEA, per germline. DNA of the CDR3: TGCAGCGCCATGACAGGGGGTAGCACAGATACGCAGTATTTT. Its protein product is CSAMTGGSTDTQYF.

The chain uses TRBV10-3 and TRBJ1-6; D is unclear. This CDR3 has 13 amino acids. Germline loops: CDR1 ENHRY, CDR2 SYGVKD. Trimming removed 3 bases at V and 9 bases at J, with 9 bases between. The CDR3 is CAISEDVTSPLHF. The CDR3 DNA is TGTGCCATCAGTGAAGATGTTACTTCACCCCTCCACTTT.

The V gene is TRBV30, the J gene TRBJ1-2; TRBD1 matches at 7 bases. V shed 2 bases and J 7 bases; nucleotides not matched to a gene: 4. The CDR3 consists of 12 residues. Per the germline V gene, CDR1 is GTSNPN and CDR2 is SVGIG (reference sequence). The CDR3 sequence is CAWSPDRVGYTF. DNA of the CDR3: TGTGCCTGGAGTCCAGACAGGGTTGGCTACACCTTC.

The chain is built from TRBV18 and TRBJ2-2, with 9 bases aligning to TRBD1. CDR1 and CDR2 (germline): KGHSH, LQKENI. J gave up 4 bases and V 4 bases, and 10 bases lay outside the gene matches. The CDR3 spans 17 residues. CDR3 sequence reads: CASSLGPRTGVTGELFF. For the CDR3, the DNA is TGTGCCAGCTCACTAGGACCAAGGACAGGGGTCACCGGGGAGCTGTTTTTT.

The rearrangement uses TRBV7-3 and TRBJ1-2, with TRBD1 as a possible D gene (5 bases). The CDR3 consists of 13 residues. V lost 1 base, J lost 7 bases, and 10 bases lay in between. The germline V gene has CDR1 SGHTA and CDR2 FQGTGA. CDR3 in DNA: TGTGCCAGCAGCTTAAACGGGGGTGCTGGCTACACCTTC. Its translation: CASSLNGGAGYTF.

This clone occurred a few times. The chain combines TRBV7-9 with TRBJ2-5; 7 nucleotides agree with TRBD2. The germline gives CDR1 SEHNR, CDR2 FQNEAQ (reference sequence). This CDR3 has 12 amino acids. V lost 7 bases and J lost 4; bases outside the gene matches: 3. The CDR3 is CASNPGGETQYF. The CDR3, as DNA: TGTGCCAGCAACCCGGGGGGAGAGACCCAGTACTTC. Full variable domain (remainder filled in from reference TRBV7-9 and TRBJ2-5): DTGVSQNPRHKITKRGQNVTFRCDPISEHNRLYWYRQTLGQGPEFLTYFQNEAQLEKSRLLSDRFSAERPKGSFSTLEIQRTEQGDSAMYLCASNPGGETQYFGPGTRLLVL.

The rearrangement joins TRBV5-1 to TRBJ2-7; weak D call: TRBD2 (5 bases). Germline CDR1 SGHRS, CDR2 YFSETQ. The CDR3 contains 13 residues. Trimming shortened V by 0 bases and J by 7 bases, and 11 bases separated the two germline ends. CDR3 protein: CASSLDRRGEQYF. CDR3 coding DNA: TGCGCCAGCAGCTTGGACAGACGGGGTGAGCAGTACTTC.

V usage is TRBV29-1 and J usage is TRBJ1-2; D perhaps matches TRBD1 (6 bases). CDR3 length equals 16 residues. Trimming left V 6 bases short and J 0 bases short, with 20 bases between. Germline CDR1 reads SQVTM; CDR2 reads ANQGSEA. The CDR3 spells CSVEIPAGAANYGYTF. The CDR3 bases are TGCAGCGTCGAGATACCAGCAGGGGCAGCTAACTATGGCTACACCTTC.

The genes are TRBV9 and TRBJ1-3, with D perhaps matching TRBD1 (5 bases). Trimming cost V 0 bases and J 0 bases, with 10 bases left between them. CDR1 is SGDLS, CDR2 YYNGEE, per germline. The CDR3 runs to 16 residues. The CDR3 loop reads CASSVAGTASGNTIYF. The DNA of the CDR3 is TGTGCCAGCAGCGTAGCCGGGACGGCCTCTGGAAACACCATATATTTT.

The gene calls are TRBV9 and TRBJ2-7, with 7 nucleotides matching TRBD2. V shed 0 bases, J shed 0 bases, and the junction held 6 bases outside the gene matches. The germline CDR1 and CDR2 sequences are SGDLS and YYNGEE. CDR3 length: 16 residues. The CDR3 loop reads CASSVVSGEVSYEQYF. In nucleotides, the CDR3 is TGTGCCAGCAGCGTAGTAAGCGGGGAGGTCTCCTACGAGCAGTACTTC.

This clone was detected a few times. The gene calls are TRBV15 and TRBJ2-5; tentatively, D is TRBD2 (6 bases). V shed 6 bases and J shed 5 bases, with 13 bases lying between them. Germline CDR1 reads LNHNV; CDR2 reads YYDKDF (reference sequence). This CDR3 spans 13 amino acids. The CDR3 region has the DNA TGTGCCACCAGATTAGGGACTTCCGAGACCCAGTACTTC. Translation gives CATRLGTSETQYF.

The rearrangement uses TRBV7-8 and TRBJ2-7; D is uncertain. Trimming pared 0 bases from V and 3 bases from J, leaving 9 bases between. The germline CDR1 and CDR2 sequences are SGHVS and FQNEAQ. There are 14 residues in the CDR3. The CDR3 DNA follows: TGTGCCAGCAGCTTAGCCCGACTGGGCTACGAGCAGTACTTC. Protein product: CASSLARLGYEQYF.

In this sample, this clone turned up a few times. The rearrangement uses TRBV29-1 and TRBJ1-2; TRBD1 aligns across 7 bases. The length of the CDR3 is 13 residues. Germline CDR1 is SQVTM and CDR2 is ANQGSEA. The V and J ends lost 6 bases and 3 bases, in that order; junction bases with no gene match: 7. CDR3 loop: CSVGQEWDYGYTF. The CDR3 coding sequence is TGCAGCGTAGGACAGGAGTGGGACTATGGCTACACCTTC.

J is TRBJ1-2 and V is TRBV15; D is ambiguous. CDR1 and CDR2 (germline): LNHNV, YYDKDF (reference sequence). Trimming took 1 base from V and 1 from J, leaving 13 bases between them. The CDR3 is made up of 16 amino acids. CDR3 region: CATSRGITEVNYGYTF. The CDR3 DNA follows: TGTGCCACCAGCAGAGGAATCACAGAAGTTAACTATGGCTACACCTTC.

Regarding this clone: This CDR3 is also generated by other DNA sequences in the sample. The genes are TRBV29-1 and TRBJ2-5, with no clear D. Germline V gene data show CDR1 as SQVTM and CDR2 as ANQGSEA. The V end was cut by 5 bases, the J end by 2 bases, with 6 bases between. The CDR3 runs 11 residues. In DNA form, the CDR3 reads TGCAGCGTTCAGTCGCAAGAGACCCAGTACTTC. This codes for CSVQSQETQYF. The variable domain in full, with the rest retrieved from reference TRBV29-1 and TRBJ2-5, is SAVISQKPSRDICQRGTSLTIQCQVDSQVTMMFWYRQQPGQSLTLIATANQGSEATYESGFVIDKFPISRPNLTFSTLTVSNMSPEDSSIYLCSVQSQETQYFGPGTRLLVL.

This clone has only a few counts. CDR3 nucleotide sequence: TGCGCCAGCAGCTTGGTACCAGGGTCCCAGCCCCAGCATTTT. It is translated as CASSLVPGSQPQHF. The chain employs TRBV5-1 and TRBJ1-5; perhaps TRBD1 as D (5 bases). V was cut by 0 bases and J by 7 bases, with 11 bases left in between. This CDR3 spans 14 amino acids. CDR1 and CDR2 from the germline V gene are SGHRS and YFSETQ.

The chain carries TRBV6-5 and TRBJ1-1; D is ambiguous. This CDR3 is 12 amino acids long. Germline assignment: CDR1 MNHEY and CDR2 SVGAGI. Trimming shortened V by 2 bases and J by 5 bases, and 6 bases separated the two germline ends. The CDR3 DNA is TGTGCCAGCAGTTACGAGGGAACTGAAGCTTTCTTT. Translating gives CASSYEGTEAFF.

The chain has TRBV19 and TRBJ2-7; D might be TRBD2 (7 bases). Trimming shortened V by 0 bases and J by 4 bases, and 10 bases separated the two germline ends. Germline-derived CDR1 and CDR2 are LNHDA and SQIVND (reference sequence). This CDR3 is built from 14 residues. In DNA, the CDR3 is TGTGCCAGTAGTATAGAACGGGGGGCGTACGAGCAGTACTTC. Amino acids: CASSIERGAYEQYF.

The chain carries TRBV27 and TRBJ1-6; the match to TRBD1 covers 8 bases. The length of the CDR3 is 16 residues. V lost 7 bases, J lost 6 bases, and 11 bases stayed unmatched. The germline CDR1 and CDR2 sequences are MNHEY and SMNVEV (reference sequence). The CDR3, as DNA: TGTGCCAGCACCCGGACAGGGAAGATTTTTAATTCACCCCTCCACTTT. It translates to CASTRTGKIFNSPLHF.